A selection of T cell receptor beta chains follows, all from one sample in a study of memory CD4+ T cells and cytomegalovirus serostatus. The table came from immunoSEQ multiplex PCR; TCRdb's copy has only in-frame clones and leaves some out. The sample has 55,000 to 75,000 clones; approximately 85% are singletons. Sequenced input: memory CD4+ T cells from blood. Receptor source: an adult in good health and CMV-seronegative. Both conserved end residues are part of each CDR3. The D gene is left open where the match is weak. Size is omitted from some rows. Given values are once, few, many or a class for expanded clones.

abundance	v_gene	d_gene	j_gene	CDR3aa	CDR3nt
-	TRBV12-5	TRBD2	TRBJ2-7	CASGLFLAGWYEQYF	TGTGCTAGTGGTTTGTTTCTAGCGGGTTGGTACGAGCAGTACTTC
-	TRBV5-4	TRBD1	TRBJ1-2	CASSYGQGEDGYTF	TGTGCCAGCAGCTACGGACAGGGAGAGGATGGCTACACCTTC
-	TRBV6-5	-	TRBJ2-6	CASKAGANVLTF	TGTGCCAGCAAGGCTGGGGCCAACGTCCTGACTTTC
few	TRBV5-5	-	TRBJ1-5	CASSLDEVPQPQHF	TGTGCCAGCAGCTTGGATGAGGTTCCTCAGCCCCAGCATTTT
-	TRBV20-1	-	TRBJ1-1	CSARLNTEAFF	TGCAGTGCCAGACTCAACACTGAAGCTTTCTTT
-	TRBV19	-	TRBJ1-1	CASSISLRRNTEAFF	TGTGCCAGTAGTATCTCGCTCCGGCGGAACACTGAAGCTTTCTTT
-	TRBV15	TRBD1	TRBJ1-5	CATSRQGAGQPQHF	TGTGCCACCAGCAGACAGGGGGCAGGACAGCCCCAGCATTTT
-	TRBV6-1	TRBD1	TRBJ1-5	CASSLDRMAPQHF	TGTGCCAGCAGCCTGGACAGGATGGCGCCCCAGCATTTT
once	TRBV9	TRBD2	TRBJ2-5	CASSDGSGVQETQYF	TGTGCCAGCAGTGATGGTAGCGGGGTTCAAGAGACCCAGTACTTC
once	TRBV11-1	-	TRBJ1-2	CASSPEDSPYGYTF	TGTGCCAGCAGTCCGGAGGACAGTCCCTATGGCTACACCTTC
-	TRBV5-1	-	TRBJ1-5	CASSLAGTENQPQHF	TGCGCCAGCAGCTTGGCAGGGACTGAGAATCAGCCCCAGCATTTT
-	TRBV19	-	TRBJ2-7	CASSRAGPGNAYEQYF	TGTGCCAGTAGTAGGGCGGGGCCGGGAAATGCCTACGAGCAGTACTTC
-	TRBV6-1	-	TRBJ2-5	CASSEGSGGWETQYF	TGTGCCAGCAGTGAAGGGTCCGGGGGTTGGGAGACCCAGTACTTC
-	TRBV28	TRBD1	TRBJ1-3	CASGGQGDGNTIYF	TGTGCCAGCGGTGGACAGGGGGATGGAAACACCATATATTTT
-	TRBV6-6	-	TRBJ1-1	CASSPGKNTEAFF	TGTGCCAGCAGTCCAGGGAAGAACACTGAAGCTTTCTTT
-	TRBV19	-	TRBJ2-1	CASSIRGYNEQFF	TGTGCCAGTAGTATTCGGGGGTACAATGAGCAGTTCTTC
-	TRBV5-1	-	TRBJ1-1	CASSLSQGTEAFF	TGCGCCAGCAGCTTGTCTCAGGGGACTGAAGCTTTCTTT
-	TRBV5-6	-	TRBJ1-5	CASSGMGNNQPQHF	TGTGCCAGCAGCGGTATGGGGAACAATCAGCCCCAGCATTTT
-	TRBV2	-	TRBJ2-7	CASSGGLGREQYF	TGTGCCAGCAGTGGAGGGCTCGGCCGCGAGCAGTACTTC
few	TRBV2	-	TRBJ2-1	CASSRQVNEQFF	TGTGCCAGCAGCAGACAGGTCAATGAGCAGTTCTTC
-	TRBV15	-	TRBJ1-2	CATSRDRSSNYGYTF	TGTGCCACCAGCAGAGATCGGAGCAGTAACTATGGCTACACCTTC
-	TRBV7-3	TRBD2	TRBJ2-2	CASSLLAGATGELFF	TGTGCCAGCAGCTTACTAGCGGGCGCCACCGGGGAGCTGTTTTTT
-	TRBV2	-	TRBJ2-5	CASSQTGTPKETQYF	TGTGCCAGCAGCCAAACCGGGACCCCAAAAGAGACCCAGTACTTC
few	TRBV19	-	TRBJ1-5	CASRWGGSSNQPQHF	TGTGCCAGTAGATGGGGGGGATCCAGCAATCAGCCCCAGCATTTT
-	TRBV15	-	TRBJ1-5	CATSRDLVGNQPQHF	TGTGCCACCAGCAGAGATCTGGTGGGAAATCAGCCCCAGCATTTT
-	TRBV11-3	-	TRBJ1-1	CASSLVSQNTEAFF	TGTGCCAGCAGCTTAGTCTCACAGAACACTGAAGCTTTCTTT
-	TRBV27	TRBD1	TRBJ1-3	CASSPTGAENTIYF	TGTGCCAGCAGTCCGACAGGGGCTGAAAACACCATATATTTT
-	TRBV5-5	-	TRBJ2-2	CASSRGGYYNTGELFF	TGTGCCAGCAGCAGGGGGGGGTACTATAACACCGGGGAGCTGTTTTTT
-	TRBV27	-	TRBJ1-6	CASSNILVWGSPLHF	TGTGCCAGCAGTAATATCCTGGTCTGGGGTTCACCCCTCCACTTT
once	TRBV6-1	-	TRBJ2-7	CASSEAWGGGGYEQYF	TGTGCCAGCAGTGAAGCGTGGGGGGGCGGTGGCTACGAGCAGTACTTC
-	TRBV6-6	-	TRBJ1-2	CAISVSGNDGYTF	TGTGCCATCAGTGTTTCGGGGAACGATGGCTACACCTTC